This entry describes one T cell receptor (beta chain). Its antigen is not yet known. No base qualities exist here, and no much larger clone lies one base off it. TCRbeta CDR3 regions were amplified from genomic DNA using the immunoSEQ Assay, a bias-controlled multiplex PCR. In the authors' own workflow: The number of nucleated cells in each sample was estimated by amplification of reference gene primers within the assay. Sequence reads were collapsed and filtered to measure the absolute abundance of every unique TCRbeta CDR3 rearrangement. For each sample, productive Simpson clonality was calculated as the square root of Simpson's diversity index across productive rearrangements. The source is immuneACCESS, and TCRdb retained only in-frame sequences with V and J called. Part of the clones is not carried over; for the studies checked, unresolved V genes explain less than half of this, and the remainder is unexplained. The DNA was the basis for D and trimming; V, J and clone size are from that table. In this sample the table shows about 340,000 clones, 83% of which occur a single time. 2.5% to 3% of the sample comes from the top ten.

This entry comes from a study of blood T cell repertoires in COVID-19 (dated by TCRdb to 2019 to 2021). As for the study more broadly: Samples from collaborators originated in the United States, Italy and Spain and spanned both the acute and convalescent phases of COVID-19. The prospective study material was composed of cDNA or gDNA derived from T cells, B-cell-depleted T cells, or PBMCs. The dataset comprised deeply sampled blood TCRbeta repertoires from subjects exposed to, actively infected with, or recovered from COVID-19. The repertoires were released in a freely available public database meant as a resource for research on the immune response to SARS-CoV-2. The samples were drawn from two sources: the first 160 participants of the ongoing ImmuneRACE study, and 1,254 subjects contributed by 6 global collaborators. A de-identified subject ID, COVID-19 status, age in years and sex were almost always included in the sample metadata. Where available, HLA class I and class II types were taken from metadata supplied by the sample provider and were not determined by assay-based typing. Here is what the overall study found, with its caveats: The amount of clinical and demographic metadata varied by source and participant and was provided uncurated.

CDR1 and CDR2 (MNHNY, SVGAGI) derive from the germline V gene (reference sequence). Measured from the cysteine to the phenylalanine, the CDR3 is 16 residues long. Left in the record is the CDR3 DNA by itself, 48 bases read in frame from the first base. V was cut back by 8 bases and J by 2 bases, leaving a gap of 20 bases between them. The collaborating institutions used their own protocols to collect whole blood in K2EDTA tubes. Collaborator samples were shipped for TCRbeta analysis as frozen whole blood, isolated PBMCs, or DNA extracted from either sample type. The clonotype was recovered from a man younger than 45 with active or convalescent COVID-19. The sample was peripheral blood. In this chain, TRBV6-6 is recombined with TRBJ2-3; the D gene is perhaps TRBD2, from 5 matching bases. The bases are TGTGCCAGCCTCTCGGCCCCGACCGGGGTCACAGATACGCAGTATTTT. It is translated as CASLSAPTGVTDTQYF.